The rows below give T cell receptor beta chains drawn from one sample of a study of CD8 T cells in ankylosing spondylitis. TCRdb re-called the 5' RACE reads with MiXCR, one entry per CDR3 protein. The sample contains about 31,000 distinct CDR3 sequences, 7.2% of which appear only once. Sequencing was performed on blood, either unsorted or a sorted T cell fraction (not recorded which). Receptors originate from a male donor with ankylosing spondylitis or in good health (not recorded which). CDR3s include the opening cysteine and the closing phenylalanine or tryptophan. A D gene is named only where the DNA matches it firmly. Clone size is shown for a subset of rows, as once, few, many or a class of expanded clone.

j_call,cdr3_length,clone_size,v_call,d_call,cdr3_nt,cdr3_aa
TRBJ2-3,17,few,TRBV27,TRBD2,TGTGCCAGCAGTTTATACCCGACTAGCGGGAGAACAGATACGCAGTATTTT,CASSLYPTSGRTDTQYF
TRBJ2-4,14,few,TRBV3-1,NA,TGTGCCAGCAGCCAAGGTCGGGCCAAAAACATTCAGTACTTC,CASSQGRAKNIQYF
TRBJ2-1,12,NA,TRBV7-2,NA,TGTGTCAGCAGCTTTTACGACAATGAGCAGTTCTTC,CVSSFYDNEQFF
TRBJ2-7,15,many,TRBV6-1,TRBD2,TGTGCCAGCAGCGCCGGGGGAGGGTGGACCTACGAGCAGTACTTC,CASSAGGGWTYEQYF
TRBJ1-2,15,many,TRBV20-1,TRBD1,TGCAGTGCTAGCAAGATTTCAGGACAGGGGTCCGGCTACACCTTC,CSASKISGQGSGYTF
TRBJ2-5,14,NA,TRBV29-1,NA,TGCAGCGTTGAAGTCGGGACCGGACAAGCGACCCAGTACTTC,CSVEVGTGQATQYF
TRBJ1-3,14,many,TRBV2,NA,TGTGCCAGCAGTCAGCGGGGAGAGGAGGACACCATATATTTT,CASSQRGEEDTIYF
TRBJ2-2,15,many,TRBV12-3/TRBV12-4,TRBD1,TGTGCCAGCAACCTGGGACAGGGCAACACCGGGGAGCTGTTTTTT,CASNLGQGNTGELFF
TRBJ2-7,15,many,TRBV5-1,NA,TGCGCCAGCAGCCCGGAGGGCAGGGCCTTTTACGAGCAGTACTTC,CASSPEGRAFYEQYF
TRBJ1-5,16,many,TRBV18,TRBD1,TGTGCCAGCTCTCCCCTGCCGGGACAGGGGAATCAGCCCCAGCATTTT,CASSPLPGQGNQPQHF
TRBJ1-1,11,many,TRBV5-1,NA,TGCGCCAGCAGTGCAGGATCTGAAGCTTTCTTT,CASSAGSEAFF
TRBJ2-2,15,many,TRBV14,NA,TGTGCCAGCAGCCTTCGGGGTGCGAACACCGGGGAGCTGTTTTTT,CASSLRGANTGELFF
TRBJ1-1,14,medium-sized,TRBV5-5,NA,TGTGCCAGCAGCTTGCAACTGATGAACACTGAAGCTTTCTTT,CASSLQLMNTEAFF
TRBJ2-5,13,many,TRBV5-6,NA,TGTGCCAGCAGCGGGCGGGCTCTTGAGACCCAGTACTTC,CASSGRALETQYF
TRBJ2-7,14,many,TRBV5-1,TRBD1,TGCGCCAGCAGCGCCCGGGACAGGGTCTACGAGCAGTACTTC,CASSARDRVYEQYF
TRBJ2-7,14,many,TRBV28,NA,TGTGCCAGCAGTTTAGGGGTGGGGGTCCACGAGCAGTACTTC,CASSLGVGVHEQYF
TRBJ2-1,16,many,TRBV7-6,TRBD2,TGTGCCAGCAGCACATCACTAGCGGTCTCCTACAATGAGCAGTTCTTC,CASSTSLAVSYNEQFF
TRBJ1-6,16,many,TRBV12-3/TRBV12-4,TRBD1,TGTGCCAGCAGTTCCCTCCGGGACAGAAATAATTCACCCCTCCACTTT,CASSSLRDRNNSPLHF
TRBJ2-5,18,NA,TRBV7-6,NA,TGTGCCAGCAGCGAGACACAGGGTCCGGGGGGTGTATGGGAGACCCAGTACTTC,CASSETQGPGGVWETQYF
TRBJ2-5,15,few,TRBV7-9,TRBD1,TGTGCCAGCAGCTTAGTACCCCGGGACAGTGGGACCCAGTACTTC,CASSLVPRDSGTQYF
TRBJ2-1,15,once,TRBV27,NA,TGTGCCAGCAGCATTTCCGTAACAGGGTACAATGAGCAGTTCTTC,CASSISVTGYNEQFF
TRBJ2-1,15,many,TRBV6-1,TRBD1,TGTGCCAGCAGCCGGACAGGGGAGTTACACAATGAGCAGTTCTTC,CASSRTGELHNEQFF
TRBJ2-7,12,medium-sized,TRBV7-6,NA,TGTGCCAGCAGCTTAGGAGTCTACGAGCAGTACTTC,CASSLGVYEQYF
TRBJ2-1,12,many,TRBV28,TRBD2,TGTGCCAGCAGTTCCCCGGGACTACTGCAGTTCTTC,CASSSPGLLQFF
TRBJ1-1,14,many,TRBV10-3,NA,TGTGCCATCAGTGACGCAGGGAAGGGCACTGAAGCTTTCTTT,CAISDAGKGTEAFF
TRBJ2-7,16,many,TRBV5-1,NA,TGCGCCAGCAGTGTGGCAGGGATACTCGTTCCCTACGAGCAGTACTTC,CASSVAGILVPYEQYF
TRBJ1-2,14,NA,TRBV7-2,TRBD1,TGTGCCAGCAGCACCGACAGGGCAGGTCGCGGCTACACCTTC,CASSTDRAGRGYTF